A few counts support the clone carrying this T cell receptor beta chain. Its target is not known. The CDR3 is made up of 13 amino acids. CDR1 is MDHEN, CDR2 SYDVKM, per germline. V was cut by 7 bases and J by 1 base, with 10 bases left in between. The data derive from a study of cytomegalovirus exposure and HLA in healthy donors. Points from the study as a whole: In a later analysis, donors in an Asian-associated ancestry cluster reportedly had fewer N-insertions in productive TCRs than the cohort mean.

PCR primers comprised 60 Vbeta and 13 Jbeta primers. Assay: immunoSEQ multiplex PCR; the TCRdb copy retains only in-frame clones and omits some. The sample yields 150,000 to 180,000 clones, about 83% seen once. The sequenced material came from PBMCs. The clonotype comes from a woman in her thirties or forties in good health and CMV-seronegative. The J gene is TRBJ1-1, the V gene TRBV28; D is undetermined. CDR3 amino acids: CASMGVTNTEAFF. In DNA, the CDR3 is TGTGCCAGCATGGGAGTAACGAACACTGAAGCTTTCTTT.